A single sample gave rise to the 10 T cell receptor beta chains below, sequenced in a study of T-cell reconstitution after alpha-beta-depleted transplantation in children. A library of TCRbeta sequences, prepared with unique molecular identifiers, was generated. TCRdb reanalysed the PCR reads using MiXCR and keeps one entry per CDR3 protein. The profile shows about 72,000 distinct CDR3 sequences, around 6.6% of them singletons. Material: PBMCs from the stem cell graft donor, obtained from the stem cell graft. The source is a human donor who donated a stem cell graft to a child with acute lymphoblastic leukemia.

J is TRBJ2-7 and V is TRBV20-1; TRBD1 matches 9 bases. From germline, CDR1 is DFQATT and CDR2 SNEGSKA (reference sequence). V gave up 5 bases and J gave up 5 bases; unmatched junction bases: 10. The CDR3 contains 14 residues. CDR3 protein: CSAAPRDREHEQYF. The DNA of the CDR3 is TGCAGTGCTGCTCCAAGGGACAGGGAACACGAGCAGTACTTC.

This clonotype came up many times. This rearrangement joins TRBV9 to TRBJ2-5; D not certain. The germline V gene has CDR1 SGDLS and CDR2 YYNGEE. Trimming shortened V by 1 base and J by 7 bases, and 11 bases separated the two germline ends. This CDR3 has 13 amino acids. For the CDR3, the DNA is TGTGCCAGCAGCGTAAGAATAGCTGGGACCCAGTACTTC. Its protein is CASSVRIAGTQYF.

This clonotype was seen ten or more times. The gene calls are TRBV11-2 and TRBJ2-1; 11 bases line up with TRBD2. This CDR3 contains 15 residues. CDR1 SGHAT and CDR2 FQNNGV come from the germline V gene. The trim removed 5 bases at V and 4 bases at J, leaving 4 bases unmatched. CDR3 nucleotides: TGTGCCAGCAGCGTGACTAGCGGGACATACAATGAGCAGTTCTTC. Translating gives CASSVTSGTYNEQFF.

This clonotype was seen ten or more times. The rearrangement links TRBV6-1 to TRBJ2-3; D might be TRBD2 (6 bases). This CDR3 spans 15 amino acids. Trimming removed 6 bases at V and 3 bases at J, with 16 bases between. In germline, CDR1 is MNHNS, CDR2 SASEGT. In DNA form, the CDR3 reads TGTGCCAGCAGATTGACCCTAGGAGGGACAGATACGCAGTATTTT. Translation: CASRLTLGGTDTQYF.

This clonotype appeared many times. J is TRBJ1-2 and V is TRBV7-2; no clear D. V was clipped by 4 bases and J by 2 bases, with 5 bases between them. This CDR3 comprises 12 residues. Germline V gene lookup returns CDR1 SGHTA and CDR2 FQGNSA. For the CDR3, the DNA is TGTGCCAGCAGCTCCGACAACTATGGCTACACCTTC. Protein product: CASSSDNYGYTF.

This clonotype came up many times. This chain joins TRBV9 and TRBJ1-1; the match to TRBD1 covers 7 bases. The germline V gene encodes CDR1 SGDLS and CDR2 YYNGEE. There are 13 residues in the CDR3. Germline trimming cut 1 base from V and 7 bases from J; bases unmatched to any gene: 4. CDR3 sequence: CASSVTGEGEAFF. As DNA, the CDR3 is TGTGCCAGCAGCGTAACAGGGGAGGGTGAAGCTTTCTTT. The full variable domain, with the rest looked up from reference TRBV9 and TRBJ1-1, is DSGVTQTPKHLITATGQRVTLRCSPRSGDLSVYWYQQSLDQGLQFLIQYYNGEERAKGNILERFSAQQFPDLHSELNLSSLELGDSALYFCASSVTGEGEAFFGQGTRLTVV.

The V gene is TRBV12-3 or TRBV12-4, the J gene TRBJ1-2, with 9 bases fitting TRBD1. V was clipped by 5 bases and J by 8 bases; unmatched bases: 9. This CDR3 spans 14 amino acids. In DNA, the CDR3 is TGTGCCAGCAGTCCCAGGGGGACAGGGAAGGGCTACACCTTC. Its translation: CASSPRGTGKGYTF.

In this sample, this clonotype turned up many times. The rearrangement joins TRBV28 to TRBJ2-6, with 10 bases lining up with TRBD1. The length of the CDR3 is 17 residues. In germline, CDR1 is MDHEN, CDR2 SYDVKM. Trimming took 6 bases from V and 0 from J; bases not matched to a gene: 5. CDR3 protein: CASSRDRGLSGANVLTF. Written as DNA, the CDR3 is TGTGCCAGCAGCCGGGACAGGGGACTCTCTGGGGCCAACGTCCTGACTTTC.

This chain connects TRBV9 to TRBJ1-1, with 7 bases that match TRBD1. This CDR3 has 17 amino acids. CDR1 and CDR2 from the germline V gene are SGDLS and YYNGEE. Trimming cost V 0 bases and J 0 bases; bases outside gene matches: 8. CDR3: CASSVALSTGMNTEAFF. The CDR3 nucleotides read TGTGCCAGCAGCGTAGCCCTTTCGACAGGGATGAACACTGAAGCTTTCTTT.

The gene calls are TRBV2 and TRBJ2-1; 8 nucleotides align to TRBD2. Unmatched junction bases numbered 14, after V lost 11 bases and J lost 8 bases. Germline V lookup: CDR1 SNHLY, CDR2 FYNNEI. The CDR3 totals 14 residues. CDR3 residues: CAFCLLTSVHEQFF. DNA for the CDR3: TGTGCCTTCTGCCTGTTGACTAGCGTCCATGAGCAGTTCTTC.